The 15 T cell receptor beta chains presented below share a single source sample, sequenced in a study of cytomegalovirus exposure and HLA in healthy donors (dated by TCRdb to the late 2010s). Library prep was done by the immunoSEQ multiplex PCR assay. For the multiplex PCR, a mixture combining 60 forward primers for TCR Vbeta segments and 13 reverse primers for TCR Jbeta segments was used. TCRdb took this table from immuneACCESS and kept in-frame rearrangements with V and J called. Such tables lack part of the clones; where checked against another copy, unresolved V genes explain under half of the gap, and the rest is unexplained. The sample table records more than 80,000 clones; around 69% of these occur just once. The ten largest clones add up to about 20% of the sample. Sequenced: PBMCs. Receptors originate from a woman in her sixties in good health and CMV-seropositive.

The CDR3 protein is CASSQDRVREQFF. CDR3 sequence (DNA): TGTGCCAGCAGCCAAGATCGGGTTAGGGAGCAGTTCTTC. The gene calls are TRBV4-2 and TRBJ2-1; D gene uncertain. V was shortened by 0 bases and J by 10 bases, with 10 bases between the two germline ends. Germline CDR1 reads LGHNA; CDR2 reads YNFKEQ. The CDR3 covers 13 residues.

This chain uses TRBV28 with TRBJ2-3, with TRBD2 identical over 7 bases. The CDR3 sequence is 13 residues long. Germline values: CDR1 MDHEN, CDR2 SYDVKM. The CDR3 here is CAGRAGVGDTQYF. The CDR3 nucleotides read TGTGCGGGTCGGGCGGGAGTAGGAGATACGCAGTATTTT.

This chain links TRBV13 with TRBJ2-2; a weak D match, TRBD1 (6 bases). From germline, CDR1 is PRHDT and CDR2 FYEKMQ (reference sequence). V gave up 3 bases and J gave up 0 bases, with 20 bases separating them. The length of the CDR3 is 19 residues. The CDR3 bases are TGTGCCAGCAGCTTGGTACACAGGGCCCTCAACTCGAACACCGGGGAGCTGTTTTTT. Encoded protein: CASSLVHRALNSNTGELFF.

The chain has TRBV25-1 and TRBJ2-1; the match to TRBD2 covers 8 bases. The germline V gene encodes CDR1 MGHDK and CDR2 SYGVNS. The length of the CDR3 is 16 residues. The ends lost 4 bases at V and 0 bases at J; junction bases unmatched: 5. The CDR3 protein is CASSALTSGSYNEQFF. The CDR3 DNA sequence: TGTGCCAGCAGTGCCCTTACTAGCGGCTCCTACAATGAGCAGTTCTTC.

The genes are TRBV28 and TRBJ2-2; no definite D call. V gave up 1 base and J gave up 5 bases, with 5 bases separating them. There are 13 residues in the CDR3. Germline V CDR1 and CDR2: MDHEN, SYDVKM. The CDR3 here is CASSLSRTGELFF. For the CDR3, the DNA is TGTGCCAGCAGTTTATCCAGGACCGGGGAGCTGTTTTTT. The full variable domain, rest sourced from reference TRBV28 and TRBJ2-2, is DVKVTQSSRYLVKRTGEKVFLECVQDMDHENMFWYRQDPGLGLRLIYFSYDVKMKEKGDIPEGYSVSREKKERFSLILESASTNQTSMYLCASSLSRTGELFFGEGSRLTVL.

The V gene is TRBV30, the J gene TRBJ2-5; a possible D gene is TRBD2 (5 bases). V was clipped by 1 base and J by 5 bases, with 11 bases between them. Germline CDR1 and CDR2: GTSNPN and SVGIG (reference sequence). The CDR3 runs 13 residues. CDR3 protein: CAWSGGLEETQYF. DNA of the CDR3: TGTGCCTGGAGTGGAGGGTTGGAGGAGACCCAGTACTTC.

The V call is TRBV9, the J call TRBJ1-4, with 12 bases fitting TRBD1. V trimming: 5 bases; J trimming: 7 bases; junction bases outside the gene matches: 9. The CDR3 length is 16 residues. Germline CDR1 SGDLS, CDR2 YYNGEE. The CDR3 nucleotides are TGTGCCAGCAGTGGAGGGACAGGGGGCGGCTTTGAAAAACTGTTTTTT. Protein: CASSGGTGGGFEKLFF.

This rearrangement joins TRBV9 to TRBJ2-7; no clear D. CDR1 and CDR2 (germline): SGDLS, YYNGEE. CDR3 length: 12 amino acids. With 4 bases removed from V and 0 bases from J, the gap between germline ends came to 5 bases. The CDR3 DNA reads as TGTGCCAGCAGCTCCAACTCCTACGAGCAGTACTTC. It encodes CASSSNSYEQYF.

This clone turned up a few times. This chain links TRBV5-1 with TRBJ2-1; 8 bases match TRBD1. V was clipped by 0 bases and J by 4 bases; unmatched bases: 3. This CDR3 is built from 15 residues. CDR1 SGHRS and CDR2 YFSETQ come from the germline V gene. CDR3 nucleotide sequence: TGCGCCAGCAGCTTGGGACAGGGGAAATACAATGAGCAGTTCTTC. It specifies CASSLGQGKYNEQFF.

This clone was detected a few times. The chain employs TRBV4-2 and TRBJ2-7; 8 bases map to TRBD2. V shed 0 bases and J 3 bases; nucleotides not matched to a gene: 7. The V gene's germline CDR1 is LGHNA and CDR2 YNFKEQ. This CDR3 contains 16 residues. CDR3 sequence reads: CASSQEERSGSYEQYF. The DNA of the CDR3 is TGTGCCAGCAGCCAAGAGGAGAGAAGCGGGAGCTACGAGCAGTACTTC.

The sample holds one count of this clone. The chain combines TRBV10-1 with TRBJ2-1; weak D call: TRBD1 (5 bases). V lost 4 bases to trimming and J lost 3 bases, with 10 bases between them. The germline V gene encodes CDR1 WNHNN and CDR2 SYGVQD (reference sequence). CDR3 length: 14 residues. CDR3 DNA: TGCGCCAGCAGTGGACAGAGCTACTACAATGAGCAGTTCTTC. It specifies CASSGQSYYNEQFF.

CDR3 region: CASSDLYEQYF. CDR3 nucleotide sequence: TGCGCCAGCAGTGATCTGTACGAGCAGTACTTC. The chain is built from TRBV10-1 and TRBJ2-5; D unclear. The DNA end is a closer match to TRBJ2-7, so the J assignment may be wrong. The CDR3 covers 11 residues. The V gene's germline CDR1 is WNHNN and CDR2 SYGVQD (reference sequence).

The CDR3 reads CASSAGGRVTGELFF. CDR3 DNA sequence: TGTGCCAGCAGTGCGGGCGGGAGGGTAACCGGGGAGCTGTTTTTT. The chain carries TRBV2 and TRBJ2-2; 9 bases are a match to TRBD2. Trimming cost V 4 bases and J 5 bases; bases outside gene matches: 5. Germline V gene sequence: CDR1 SNHLY, CDR2 FYNNEI. The CDR3 is made up of 15 amino acids. The variable domain in full, with the rest retrieved from reference TRBV2 and TRBJ2-2, is EPEVTQTPSHQVTQMGQEVILRCVPISNHLYFYWYRQILGQKVEFLVSFYNNEISEKSEIFDDQFSVERPDGSNFTLKIRSTKLEDSAMYFCASSAGGRVTGELFFGEGSRLTVL.

This chain links TRBV19 with TRBJ1-1, with a weak D call TRBD1 (5 bases). CDR1 is LNHDA and CDR2 is SQIVND in the germline V gene (reference sequence). The length of the CDR3 is 11 residues. The germline V and J ends were trimmed by 5 bases and 5 bases, with 6 bases remaining between them. This CDR3 is CASSGGTEAFF. The DNA of the CDR3 is TGTGCCAGTAGTGGGGGGACTGAAGCTTTCTTT.

The V call is TRBV19, the J call TRBJ2-7; 8 nucleotides match TRBD1. Germline values: CDR1 LNHDA, CDR2 SQIVND (reference sequence). Trimming took 4 bases from V and 4 from J; bases not matched to a gene: 12. The length of the CDR3 is 16 residues. In DNA, the CDR3 is TGTGCCAGTAGTAGAACCTCCCGGGACAGGTCGTACGAGCAGTACTTC. Protein: CASSRTSRDRSYEQYF. Complete variable domain (other parts from reference TRBV19 and TRBJ2-7): DGGITQSPKYLFRKEGQNVTLSCEQNLNHDAMYWYRQDPGQGLRLIYYSQIVNDFQKGDIAEGYSVSREKKESFPLTVTSAQKNPTAFYLCASSRTSRDRSYEQYFGPGTRLTVT.